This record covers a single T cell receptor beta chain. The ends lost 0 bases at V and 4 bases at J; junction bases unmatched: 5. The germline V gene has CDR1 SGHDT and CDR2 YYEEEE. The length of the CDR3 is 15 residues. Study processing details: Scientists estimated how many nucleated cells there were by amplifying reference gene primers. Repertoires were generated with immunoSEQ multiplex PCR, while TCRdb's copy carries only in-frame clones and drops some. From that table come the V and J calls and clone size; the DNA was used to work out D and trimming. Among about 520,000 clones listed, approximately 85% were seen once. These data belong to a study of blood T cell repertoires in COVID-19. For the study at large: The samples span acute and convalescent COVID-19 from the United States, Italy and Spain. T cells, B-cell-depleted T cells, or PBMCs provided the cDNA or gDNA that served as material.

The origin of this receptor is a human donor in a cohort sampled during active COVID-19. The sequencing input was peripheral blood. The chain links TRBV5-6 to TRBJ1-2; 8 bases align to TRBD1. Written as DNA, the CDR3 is TGTGCCAGCAGCTTGGTAGGGACAGGCTTCTATGGCTACACCTTC. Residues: CASSLVGTGFYGYTF.